This TCR beta chain came from a study of blood T cell repertoires in COVID-19. Study background: PBMCs, B-cell-depleted T cells, or T cells were the source of the cDNA or gDNA that made up the material.

In its sample, this clone was seen once. The ends were cut back, 2 bases at V and 7 bases at J, with 17 bases in the middle. The CDR3 is made up of 15 amino acids. Per germline, CDR1 SGHTA and CDR2 FQGTGA. Per the original data handling: Amplification from reference gene primers served as the basis for estimated nucleated cell counts. Using immunoSEQ multiplex PCR, the repertoire was profiled, and TCRdb retains in-frame clones only, with some absent. For V, J and clone size, that table is used; D and trimming come from the DNA. The sample shows about 150,000 clones, approximately 82% of them seen only once.

Source material: peripheral blood. This receptor was taken from a woman between 50 and 59 years old with acute or convalescent COVID-19. The rearrangement uses TRBV7-3 and TRBJ1-1; D not resolved. CDR3 residues: CASSLQAGTMGEAFF. The CDR3 nucleotides are TGTGCCAGCAGCTTACAAGCGGGAACCATGGGTGAAGCTTTCTTT.